This T cell receptor (beta chain) was profiled in a study of blood T cell repertoires in COVID-19. Study overall: COVID-19 samples, acute and convalescent, were from the United States, Italy and Spain. In each case, the material was cDNA or gDNA derived from T cells, B-cell-depleted T cells, or PBMCs.

The CDR3 length is 15 residues. Trimming pared 1 base from V and 3 bases from J, leaving 13 bases between. Germline loops: CDR1 SGHRS, CDR2 YFSETQ. How the authors handled the data: Cell counts per sample came from amplifying reference gene primers. Assay used: immunoSEQ multiplex PCR; TCRdb lists only in-frame clones, some missing. V, J and clone size reflect that table, while D and trimming were determined from the DNA. The data contain under 400,000 clones, approximately 90% of them singletons. Seattle's cohort entered during active infection and was followed longitudinally. Input material: peripheral blood. The clonotype was recovered from a woman aged 60-75 years with COVID-19, enrolled during active disease. The V and J genes are TRBV5-1 and TRBJ1-1; D uncertain. The CDR3 is CASSLSRAGDTEAFF. CDR3 DNA sequence: TGCGCCAGCAGCTTGAGTCGGGCCGGGGACACTGAAGCTTTCTTT. Using reference TRBV5-1 and TRBJ1-1 for the parts outside the CDR3, the full variable domain is KAGVTQTPRYLIKTRGQQVTLSCSPISGHRSVSWYQQTPGQGLQFLFEYFSETQRNKGNFPGRFSGRQFSNSRSEMNVSTLELGDSALYLCASSLSRAGDTEAFFGQGTRLTVV.